This TCR beta chain was observed in a study of OX40 agonist ivuxolimab in advanced cancers. Study background: The study treated patients with ivuxolimab, an agonistic anti-OX40 (CD134) antibody. Every 2 weeks, patients received ivuxolimab intravenously, dosed at 0.01 to 10 mg/kg. Regarding the study as a whole: Both blood CD4+ and CD8+ T cells showed clonal growth by week 6 at 0.1 to 3.0 mg/kg. CD8+ T cells showed, on average, more clonal expansion than CD4+ cells.

Sequencing used immunoSEQ multiplex PCR; TCRdb keeps in-frame clones, though not all of them. This table has tens of thousands of clones, less than 85% appearing once. Comments on this clone: Its target is not known.

Source: CD4+ or CD8+ T cells sorted from blood, taken in a trial of the OX40 agonist ivuxolimab. The receptor was isolated from an adult with an advanced solid tumor such as melanoma, head and neck, liver or kidney cancer.

The CDR3 reads CASSFLPGQTPGELFF. CDR3 sequence (DNA): TGCGCCAGCAGCTTCCTTCCGGGACAGACCCCCGGGGAGCTGTTTTTT. The chain employs TRBV5-1 and TRBJ2-2; 7 bases are shared with TRBD1. The trim removed 2 bases at V and 6 bases at J, leaving 10 bases unmatched. This CDR3 is 16 amino acids long. Germline-derived CDR1 and CDR2 are SGHRS and YFSETQ.